These 25 T cell receptor beta chains came from one sample sequenced in a study of blood T cell repertoires in COVID-19. Assay used: immunoSEQ multiplex PCR; TCRdb lists only in-frame clones, some missing. The sample lists more than 85,000 clones; about nine tenths were seen once. Sequencing used peripheral blood. Receptors originate from a man in his late teens or twenties with acute or convalescent COVID-19.

The rearrangement links TRBV5-4 to TRBJ2-1, with 7 bases matching TRBD1. The CDR3 consists of 15 residues. The V gene end was trimmed by 4 bases and the J gene end by 5 bases; junction bases not matched to a gene: 9. Germline loops: CDR1 SGHNT, CDR2 YYREEE (reference sequence). CDR3: CASSPDRARDNEQFF. The DNA of the CDR3 is TGTGCCAGCAGCCCCGACAGGGCGCGCGACAATGAGCAGTTCTTC.

The rearrangement uses TRBV18 and TRBJ1-1, with 7 bases fitting TRBD1. V gave up 3 bases and J gave up 12 bases; unmatched junction bases: 4. This CDR3 is built from 11 residues. Germline values: CDR1 KGHSH, CDR2 LQKENI. The CDR3 is CASSPDREPFF. The CDR3 DNA follows: TGTGCCAGCTCACCCGACAGGGAACCTTTCTTT.

This sequence joins TRBV4-1 and TRBJ2-3; a possible D gene is TRBD2 (8 bases). This CDR3 spans 16 amino acids. Germline loops: CDR1 MGHRA, CDR2 YSYEKL. The V and J ends lost 2 bases and 2 bases respectively, with 14 bases between them. CDR3 sequence (DNA): TGCGCCAGCAGCCAAAGGGGGCGGGGGGACACAGATACGCAGTATTTT. Its protein is CASSQRGRGDTDTQYF.

This sequence joins TRBV10-3 and TRBJ2-3; 10 nucleotides agree with TRBD2. There are 16 residues in the CDR3. V dropped 10 bases and J dropped 1; count of bases not matched to a gene: 11. Germline V gives CDR1 ENHRY, CDR2 SYGVKD. CDR3 residues: CATLAGLSHGTDTQYF. The CDR3 DNA follows: TGTGCCACACTAGCGGGGCTGTCCCACGGCACAGATACGCAGTATTTT.

V usage is TRBV7-2 and J usage is TRBJ2-5; 10 bases agree with TRBD1. V shed 0 bases, J shed 3 bases, and the junction held 13 bases outside the gene matches. The CDR3 contains 19 residues. Germline CDR1 and CDR2: SGHTA and FQGNSA. CDR3 in DNA: TGTGCCAGCAGCTTAGCGGGGGTTAGAGGGACAGGGGCAAAAGAGACCCAGTACTTC. This sequence encodes CASSLAGVRGTGAKETQYF.

The chain carries TRBV15 and TRBJ2-2; TRBD1 agrees at 7 bases. Germline CDR1 reads LNHNV; CDR2 reads YYDKDF (reference sequence). The CDR3 is 15 residues long. V lost 8 bases, J lost 1 base, and 7 bases stayed unmatched. The CDR3 sequence: CATAWTGQNTGELFF. The DNA for the CDR3 is TGTGCCACCGCCTGGACAGGTCAGAACACCGGGGAGCTGTTTTTT.

This rearrangement joins TRBV5-6 to TRBJ1-4; the D gene is possibly TRBD1 (5 bases). The CDR3 contains 14 residues. V was pared by 0 bases and J by 7 bases, with 10 bases between. Germline-derived CDR1 and CDR2 are SGHDT and YYEEEE. CDR3 DNA: TGTGCCAGCAGCTTGGTGAGGGGAGGTGAAAAACTGTTTTTT. Its translation is CASSLVRGGEKLFF.

CDR3: CASSSGTGGALGSSPLHF. In DNA, the CDR3 is TGTGCCAGTAGTTCGGGGACAGGGGGCGCTTTGGGCAGTTCACCCCTCCACTTT. This chain links TRBV19 with TRBJ1-6; 12 bases agree with TRBD1. V was pared by 5 bases and J by 9 bases, with 14 bases of the junction left unmatched. Looked up from germline, CDR1 is LNHDA and CDR2 is SQIVND (reference sequence). The CDR3 contains 18 residues.

The chain combines TRBV27 with TRBJ1-1; TRBD1 matches 7 bases. The V and J ends lost 2 bases and 6 bases, in that order; junction bases with no gene match: 3. Germline V gene sequence: CDR1 MNHEY, CDR2 SMNVEV (reference sequence). CDR3 length equals 13 residues. CDR3 in amino acids: CASSLVTGAEAFF. The DNA of the CDR3 is TGTGCCAGCAGTTTAGTAACAGGGGCTGAAGCTTTCTTT.

V gene TRBV2 combines with J gene TRBJ1-3; no firm D call. Looked up from germline, CDR1 is SNHLY and CDR2 is FYNNEI. V dropped 2 bases and J dropped 4 bases, with 9 bases sitting between them. The CDR3 sequence is 14 residues long. In nucleotides, the CDR3 is TGTGCCAGCAGTGAAACCGGGAACGGAAACACCATATATTTT. Its protein product is CASSETGNGNTIYF.

This clone appeared once. CDR3 amino acids: CASSITGASYGYTF. In nucleotides, the CDR3 is TGTGCCAGTAGTATTACAGGGGCTAGCTATGGCTACACCTTC. V gene TRBV19 combines with J gene TRBJ1-2; 7 bases are a match to TRBD1. The V gene's germline CDR1 is LNHDA and CDR2 SQIVND (reference sequence). This CDR3 is built from 14 residues. The junction had 5 bases not matched to a gene; V was cut back by 3 bases and J by 4 bases.

The genes are TRBV25-1 and TRBJ1-5, with D tentatively TRBD1 (6 bases). This CDR3 spans 14 amino acids. Germline lookup yields CDR1 MGHDK and CDR2 SYGVNS. The V gene lost 3 bases and the J gene lost 2 bases, with 8 bases spanning the gap. The CDR3 loop is CASSDRGGNQPQHF. As DNA, the CDR3 is TGTGCCAGCAGTGACAGGGGAGGCAATCAGCCCCAGCATTTT.

The CDR3 here is CAISPTGGNQPQHF. Written as DNA, the CDR3 is TGTGCCATCAGTCCAACAGGGGGCAATCAGCCCCAGCATTTT. The gene calls are TRBV10-3 and TRBJ1-5; 7 positions match TRBD1. The germline V gene has CDR1 ENHRY and CDR2 SYGVKD. V lost 5 bases to trimming and J lost 2 bases; unmatched junction nucleotides: 3. There are 14 residues in the CDR3.

The rearrangement joins TRBV5-4 to TRBJ2-3, with a possible D match to TRBD1 (6 bases). Trimming removed 3 bases from V and 6 bases from J, with 17 bases in between. This CDR3 contains 15 residues. The germline CDR1 and CDR2 sequences are SGHNT and YYREEE (reference sequence). The DNA of the CDR3 is TGTGCCAGCAGCTCAACAGGGCCCCCGGTTGATACGCAGTATTTT. It specifies CASSSTGPPVDTQYF.

The chain has TRBV5-1 and TRBJ1-4; 9 positions match TRBD1. This CDR3 is 15 amino acids long. Trimming took 4 bases from V and 7 from J; bases not matched to a gene: 8. Germline V gene sequence: CDR1 SGHRS, CDR2 YFSETQ. The CDR3 DNA sequence: TGCGCCAGCAGCCCGGGTGGGACAGGGACTGAAAAACTGTTTTTT. This gives the protein CASSPGGTGTEKLFF.

The J gene is TRBJ1-6, the V gene TRBV15; TRBD1 agrees at 7 bases. The J segment lost 9 bases and the V segment lost 4 bases, leaving 6 bases of the junction unmatched. The CDR3 contains 14 residues. Per the germline V gene, CDR1 is LNHNV and CDR2 is YYDKDF (reference sequence). CDR3 protein: CATSIDRAGSPLHF. CDR3 nucleotides: TGTGCCACCAGCATCGACAGGGCGGGTTCACCCCTCCACTTT. The full variable domain, rest sourced from reference TRBV15 and TRBJ1-6, is DAMVIQNPRYQVTQFGKPVTLSCSQTLNHNVMYWYQQKSSQAPKLLFHYYDKDFNNEADTPDNFQSRRPNTSFCFLDIRSPGLGDTAMYLCATSIDRAGSPLHFGNGTRLTVT.

The chain is built from TRBV10-2 and TRBJ2-1; possible D gene TRBD1, 6 bases. Germline CDR1 is WSHSY and CDR2 is SAAADI. CDR3 length: 13 residues. V gave up 7 bases and J gave up 4 bases, with 11 bases separating them. CDR3 nucleotides: TGCGCCAGCACACCGGACAGATACAATGAGCAGTTCTTC. It encodes CASTPDRYNEQFF.

This clone appeared a single time. The chain carries TRBV5-4 and TRBJ1-2, with TRBD1 as a possible D gene (6 bases). The CDR3 has 15 amino acids. V gave up 4 bases and J gave up 2 bases, with 15 bases separating them. Germline values: CDR1 SGHNT, CDR2 YYREEE (reference sequence). This CDR3 reads CASSPQDRINYGYTF. In DNA form, the CDR3 reads TGTGCCAGCAGCCCCCAAGACAGGATAAACTATGGCTACACCTTC.

This clone was seen just once. This rearrangement joins TRBV5-1 to TRBJ2-6; the match to TRBD1 covers 9 bases. This CDR3 spans 17 amino acids. Germline V lookup: CDR1 SGHRS, CDR2 YFSETQ. V trimming: 2 bases; J trimming: 4 bases; junction bases outside the gene matches: 7. The chain's CDR3 is CASSFGTGTVGANVLTF. Here the CDR3 DNA reads TGCGCCAGCAGCTTCGGGACAGGGACGGTCGGGGCCAACGTCCTGACTTTC.

This rearrangement joins TRBV30 to TRBJ2-1; TRBD2 might be the D (5 bases). V was shortened by 8 bases and J by 5 bases, with 13 bases between the two germline ends. Germline-derived CDR1 and CDR2 are GTSNPN and SVGIG (reference sequence). This CDR3 is 12 amino acids long. The CDR3 sequence is CALGLTHNEQFF. DNA for the CDR3: TGTGCCCTCGGACTTACTCACAATGAGCAGTTCTTC.

V gene TRBV21-1 combines with J gene TRBJ2-3; the table's D call TRBD1 went unverified against the DNA. TRBV21-1 is noted as a pseudogene. The CDR3 contains 15 residues. Here the CDR3 DNA reads TGTGCCAGCAGCATAAGCCGGGACAGGGAAGATACGCAGTATTTT. Protein sequence: CASSISRDREDTQYF.

This clone appeared once. V gene TRBV2 combines with J gene TRBJ1-5; perhaps TRBD1 as D (5 bases). With 1 base removed from V and 5 bases from J, the gap between germline ends came to 9 bases. The CDR3 is made up of 14 amino acids. Germline CDR1 reads SNHLY; CDR2 reads FYNNEI. The CDR3 sequence is CASSEGAGYQPQHF. CDR3 DNA sequence: TGTGCCAGCAGTGAAGGGGCAGGGTATCAGCCCCAGCATTTT.

The genes are TRBV11-2 and TRBJ2-5; the D is unclear. The CDR3 has 16 amino acids. Trimming stripped 1 base from V and 2 bases from J, with 14 bases between. Germline assignment: CDR1 SGHAT and CDR2 FQNNGV. DNA of the CDR3: TGTGCCAGCAGCTTAGGGGTTCTAACGGAGCAAGAGACCCAGTACTTC. Residues: CASSLGVLTEQETQYF.

The chain joins TRBV6-5 to TRBJ1-1; the D gene is possibly TRBD1 (5 bases). This CDR3 has 13 amino acids. Germline-derived CDR1 and CDR2 are MNHEY and SVGAGI. Between the trimmed V and J ends, which lost 6 bases and 0 bases, there was a span of 8 bases. CDR3 sequence: CASRSGVNTEAFF. CDR3 coding DNA: TGTGCCAGCAGATCGGGGGTGAACACTGAAGCTTTCTTT.

The gene calls are TRBV5-4 and TRBJ2-7; tentative D call: TRBD1 (5 bases). Germline V lookup: CDR1 SGHNT, CDR2 YYREEE (reference sequence). The CDR3 has 14 amino acids. V lost 4 bases and J lost 2, with 13 bases in between. This chain's CDR3 is CASSPDSSAYEQYF. CDR3 DNA sequence: TGTGCCAGCAGCCCTGACAGCTCCGCCTACGAGCAGTACTTC.